This TCR beta chain was sequenced in a study of immune evolution from preneoplasia to lung adenocarcinoma (dated by TCRdb to the early 2020s). Concerning the study at large: HLA loss of heterozygosity was found in over 6% of AIS, roughly 16% of MIA and more than 25% of ADC lesions, and in no AAH lesions. Resected precursor lesions (AAH, AIS, MIA) and invasive adenocarcinomas were each compared against paired morphologically normal lung tissue. POLYSOLVER was used to infer Class I HLA alleles from exome data, and LOHHLA was used to detect allele-specific HLA loss. Immune contexture across lung adenocarcinoma precursors and invasive adenocarcinoma was profiled using immune gene expression, TCR sequencing and multiplex immunofluorescence. Whole exome sequencing and methylation data from the same cohort of nodules were integrated with the immune data. The sample size was set by how many specimens were available, not by a prior power calculation. The overall cohort was made up of nearly 55 patients with pulmonary nodules who had surgical resection. It was reported in the study that 100 or so samples were used for TCR sequencing. The TCR sequencing data were obtained from about 51 patients. What the research found in general, with its limitations: The highest T cell clonality was observed in KRAS-mutant nodules compared with EGFR-mutant or double wild-type lesions. All patients were from Japan and China, so applicability to Western populations was uncertain. Findings were based on association rather than direct causation; larger cohorts with long-term follow-up and longitudinal biopsies were deemed needed. Normal lung showed the highest clonality, whereas later-stage lesions appeared to have higher T cell density and diversity but lower clonality. Top T cell clone frequencies were highest in normal lung and appeared to decrease progressively from AAH through AIS, MIA and invasive adenocarcinoma.

Reading from cysteine to phenylalanine, the CDR3 counts 13 amino acids. Just CDR3 DNA is preserved here, 39 bases in frame from base 1. From a lookup of the germline V gene (reference sequence), CDR1 and CDR2 are SEHNR and FQNEAQ. At the junction V is shortened by 5 bases and J by 4 bases, with 10 bases in between. The immunoSEQ hsTCRbeta Kit was used to sequence TCR beta CDR3 regions from DNA. Regarding the original processing steps: TCR sequencing data were analysed with the ImmunoSEQ Analyzer. T cell clonality was calculated on productive rearrangements as 1 minus Pielou's evenness. To measure T cell diversity, the inverse Simpson index was applied to productive templates. T cell density was defined as TCR beta template counts normalized to usable DNA, with usable DNA estimated by amplification and sequencing of housekeeping genes. Two-sided Kruskal-Wallis tests were used to compare TCR metrics between histologic stages. In its TCRdb copy, this immuneACCESS table keeps in-frame sequences only and misses some clones. Where compared with another copy, unresolved V genes explain less than half of these, and the others have no known cause. V and J calls and clone size are those listed in that table; D and trimming were worked out from the DNA. In all, the sample holds thousands of clones, and roughly 76% of those were seen once. The ten largest account for approximately 12% of the sample.

The patients had resection in Japan or China between about 2013 and 2017. Histologic diagnosis of each case was confirmed independently by two lung cancer pathologists on H&E slides. For nucleic acid extraction, premalignant or tumor cells were enriched by macro-dissection following pathologic assessment. FFPE tissue was used for DNA isolation with the AllPrep DNA/RNA FFPE Kit. In regard to this clone: There is no known antigen for this receptor. The input lacks base qualities; no much larger clone sits a single base away.

The TCR was taken from a person aged 70 to 85 with lung adenocarcinoma. The material sequenced was FFPE minimally invasive lung adenocarcinoma tissue. The cell subset or site label for this specimen denotes: micro-invasive lung adenocarcinoma (MIA). The chain couples TRBV7-9 to TRBJ2-3; the D region possibly corresponds to TRBD1 (6 bases align). The nucleotide sequence reads as follows: TGTGCCAGCAGCCATACAGGGTCAGATACGCAGTATTTT. It translates to CASSHTGSDTQYF. Here the CDR3 is joined to the reference TRBV7-9 and TRBJ2-3 genes, and the full variable domain is: DTGVSQNPRHKITKRGQNVTFRCDPISEHNRLYWYRQTLGQGPEFLTYFQNEAQLEKSRLLSDRFSAERPKGSFSTLEIQRTEQGDSAMYLCASSHTGSDTQYFGPGTRLTVL.